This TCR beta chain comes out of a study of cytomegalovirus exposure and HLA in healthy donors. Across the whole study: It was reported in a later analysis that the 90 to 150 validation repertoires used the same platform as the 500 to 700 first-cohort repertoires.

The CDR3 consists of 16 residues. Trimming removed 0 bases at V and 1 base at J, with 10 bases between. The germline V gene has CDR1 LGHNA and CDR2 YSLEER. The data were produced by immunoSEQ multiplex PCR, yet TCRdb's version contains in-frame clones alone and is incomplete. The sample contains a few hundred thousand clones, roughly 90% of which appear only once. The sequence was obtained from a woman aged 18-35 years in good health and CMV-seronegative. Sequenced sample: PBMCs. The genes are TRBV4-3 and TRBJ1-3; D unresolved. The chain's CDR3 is CASSQDRGGSGNTIYF. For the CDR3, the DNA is TGCGCCAGCAGCCAAGATCGAGGAGGGTCTGGAAACACCATATATTTT.